This entry features one T cell receptor beta chain sequence. The specificity of this receptor is unknown. The input lacks base qualities; no much larger clone sits a single base away. In the paper's terms, the treatment or condition label means: randomized to nivolumab then ipilimumab (arm A) or the reverse (arm B). None of the trial patients had been given prior DNA-damaging chemotherapy. A FACS Aria II flow cytometer was used to sort live CD3+CD8+ cells that were negative for CD19 and CD56 from thawed PBMCs. CheckMate 064, a randomized, open-label phase II trial of sequential checkpoint blockade, was the source of the samples, all of which came from patients with melanoma. Peripheral blood mononuclear cells were collected by leukapheresis, purified using Ficoll-Paque, and frozen in human serum containing roughly 10% DMSO. Immediately after sorting, the purity of the sorted blood CD3+CD8+ cells was confirmed to be >98%, and DNA was then extracted.

TCRbeta CDR3 regions were immunosequenced from genomic DNA with the immunoSEQ Assay. Prior to high-throughput sequencing, genomic DNA was amplified by bias-controlled multiplex PCR. For the original study's pipeline: To quantify the absolute abundance of each unique TCRbeta CDR3 region, the sequences were collapsed and filtered. Clonality, defined as 1 minus Pielou's evenness, was calculated using productive rearrangements only. A previously published method was used to identify clones whose frequencies were significantly greater in on-treatment samples than in baseline samples. TCRdb stores this immuneACCESS table with in-frame sequences only. Part of the clones is absent; in the studies checked, under half of the shortfall reflects unresolved V genes, and no reason is known for the rest. Clone size and V and J calls were adopted from that table, with D and trimming inferred from the DNA. The sample table contains around 16,000 clones; only one count was recorded for 90% to 95% of them. The ten largest clones represent about 23% of the sample.

This entry is derived from a study of sequential checkpoint blockade in melanoma (dated by TCRdb to about 2019). Regarding the study in general: Using 1:1 randomization, the trial assigned patients either to first-line nivolumab followed by ipilimumab (arm A) or to ipilimumab followed by nivolumab (arm B). Maintenance nivolumab was given following each of the two trial sequences.

The full study reports these points: The response-prediction model combining TCR metrics and mutation burden needs validation in larger, independent patient cohorts.

This receptor was obtained from a human donor with melanoma. The starting material was CD8+ T cells sorted from blood (inferred from file names), obtained from a patient given nivolumab and ipilimumab in sequence.

The nucleotide sequence is given as TGTGCCAGCAGCCAAGGGGTCAGAACCGGGACAGGGGACACTGAAGCTTTCTTT. Its translation is CASSQGVRTGTGDTEAFF. The sequence joins TRBV4-2 to TRBJ1-1; the junction holds 10 bases that match TRBD1. The germline V gene yields LGHNA for CDR1 and YNFKEQ for CDR2. Ends trimmed: V by 1 base, J by 3 bases; bases unmatched to a gene: 11. The CDR3 contains 18 residues, cysteine and phenylalanine counted. Only CDR3 DNA remains: 54 bases, in frame from the first base.